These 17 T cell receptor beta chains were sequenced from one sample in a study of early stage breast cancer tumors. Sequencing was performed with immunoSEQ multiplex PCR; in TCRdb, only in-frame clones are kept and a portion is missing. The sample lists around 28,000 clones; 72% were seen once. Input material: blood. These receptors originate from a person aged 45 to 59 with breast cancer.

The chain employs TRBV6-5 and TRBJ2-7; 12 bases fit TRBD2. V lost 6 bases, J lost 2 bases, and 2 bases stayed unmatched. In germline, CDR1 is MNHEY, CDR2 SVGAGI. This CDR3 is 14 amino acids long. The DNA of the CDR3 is TGTGCCAGCAGCCTAGCGGGAGGGCCCTACGAGCAGTACTTC. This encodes CASSLAGGPYEQYF.

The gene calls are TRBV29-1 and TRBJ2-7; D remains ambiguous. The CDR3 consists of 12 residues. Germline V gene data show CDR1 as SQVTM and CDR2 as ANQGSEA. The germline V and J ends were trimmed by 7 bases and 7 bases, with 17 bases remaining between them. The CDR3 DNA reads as TGCAGCGCTACCTATTCTTCACGGGAGCAGTACTTC. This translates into CSATYSSREQYF.

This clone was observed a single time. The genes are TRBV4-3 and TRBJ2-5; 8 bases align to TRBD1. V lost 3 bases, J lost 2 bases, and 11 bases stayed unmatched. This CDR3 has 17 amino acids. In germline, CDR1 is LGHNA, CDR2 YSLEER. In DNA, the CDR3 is TGCGCCAGCAGCCACCGATGGTGGGGGACAGGACAAGAGACCCAGTACTTC. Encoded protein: CASSHRWWGTGQETQYF.

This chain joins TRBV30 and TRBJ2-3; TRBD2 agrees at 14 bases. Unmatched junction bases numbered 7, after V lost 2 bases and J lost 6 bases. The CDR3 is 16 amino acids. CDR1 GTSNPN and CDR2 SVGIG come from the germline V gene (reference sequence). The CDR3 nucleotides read TGTGCCTGGAGTCCCGGGACTAGCGGGAGTCACGATACGCAGTATTTT. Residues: CAWSPGTSGSHDTQYF.

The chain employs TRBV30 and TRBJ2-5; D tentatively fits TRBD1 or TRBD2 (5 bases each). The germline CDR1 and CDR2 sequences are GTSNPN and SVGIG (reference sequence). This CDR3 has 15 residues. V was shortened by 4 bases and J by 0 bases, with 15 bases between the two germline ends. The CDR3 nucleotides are TGTGCCTGGAAGGGTTCTTGGGGGAACCAAGAGACCCAGTACTTC. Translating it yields CAWKGSWGNQETQYF.

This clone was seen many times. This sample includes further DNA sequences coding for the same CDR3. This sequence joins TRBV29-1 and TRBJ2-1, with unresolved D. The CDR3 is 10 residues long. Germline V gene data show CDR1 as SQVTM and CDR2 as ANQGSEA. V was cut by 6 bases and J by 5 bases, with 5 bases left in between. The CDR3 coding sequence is TGCAGCGTGGTCCACAATGAGCAGTTCTTC. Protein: CSVVHNEQFF.

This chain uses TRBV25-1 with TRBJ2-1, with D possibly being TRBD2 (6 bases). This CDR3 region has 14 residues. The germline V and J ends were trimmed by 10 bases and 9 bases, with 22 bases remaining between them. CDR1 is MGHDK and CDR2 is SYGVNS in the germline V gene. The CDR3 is CATALGGGSVEQFF. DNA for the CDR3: TGTGCCACCGCCCTCGGGGGTGGTTCGGTTGAGCAGTTCTTC.

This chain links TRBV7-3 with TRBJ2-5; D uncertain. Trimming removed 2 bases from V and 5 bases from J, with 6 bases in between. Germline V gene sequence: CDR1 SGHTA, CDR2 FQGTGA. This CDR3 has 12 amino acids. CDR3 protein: CASSLGVETQYF. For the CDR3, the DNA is TGTGCCAGCAGCTTAGGGGTGGAGACCCAGTACTTC.

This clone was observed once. For the CDR3, the DNA is TGTGCCAGCAGCCGGATAGGGTTGGGGGAGCAGTACTTC. It encodes CASSRIGLGEQYF. The chain has TRBV6-1 and TRBJ2-7; D is unclear. V was clipped by 6 bases and J by 7 bases, with 16 bases between them. The CDR3 totals 13 residues. CDR1 and CDR2 from the germline V gene are MNHNS and SASEGT.

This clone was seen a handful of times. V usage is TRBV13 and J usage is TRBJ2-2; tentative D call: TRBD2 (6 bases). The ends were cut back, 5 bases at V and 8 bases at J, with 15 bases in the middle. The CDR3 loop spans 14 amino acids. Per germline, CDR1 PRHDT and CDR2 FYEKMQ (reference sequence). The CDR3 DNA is TGTGCCAGCAGCGACGAGCGACTAGGAGGGGAGCTGTTTTTT. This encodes CASSDERLGGELFF.

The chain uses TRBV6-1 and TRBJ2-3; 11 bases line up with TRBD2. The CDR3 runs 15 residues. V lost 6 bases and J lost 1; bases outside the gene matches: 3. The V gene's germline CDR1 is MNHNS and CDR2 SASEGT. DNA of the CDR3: TGTGCCAGCAGATCACTAGCGGGAGGCACAGATACGCAGTATTTT. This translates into CASRSLAGGTDTQYF.

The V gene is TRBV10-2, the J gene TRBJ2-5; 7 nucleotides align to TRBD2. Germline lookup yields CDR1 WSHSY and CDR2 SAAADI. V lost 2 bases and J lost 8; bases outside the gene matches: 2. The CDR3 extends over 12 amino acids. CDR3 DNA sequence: TGCGCCAGCAGTGAGAGACTAGCAACCCAGTACTTC. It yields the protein CASSERLATQYF.

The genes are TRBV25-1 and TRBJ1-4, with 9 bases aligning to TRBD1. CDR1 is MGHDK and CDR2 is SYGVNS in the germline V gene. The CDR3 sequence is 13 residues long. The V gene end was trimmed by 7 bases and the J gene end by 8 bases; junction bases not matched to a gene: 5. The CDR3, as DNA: TGTGCCAGCAAGACAGGGGGTGCCGAAAAACTGTTTTTT. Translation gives CASKTGGAEKLFF.

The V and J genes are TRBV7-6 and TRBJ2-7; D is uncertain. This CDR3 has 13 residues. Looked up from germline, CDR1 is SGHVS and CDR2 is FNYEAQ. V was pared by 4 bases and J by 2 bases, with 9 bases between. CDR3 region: CASSSKYTYEQYF. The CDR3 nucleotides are TGTGCCAGCAGCTCCAAATATACCTACGAGCAGTACTTC.

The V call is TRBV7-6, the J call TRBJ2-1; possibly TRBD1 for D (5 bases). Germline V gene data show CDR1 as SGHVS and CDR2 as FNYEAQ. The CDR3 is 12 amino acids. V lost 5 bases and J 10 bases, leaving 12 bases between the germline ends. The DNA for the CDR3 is TGTGCCAGCAGCCGGACAACTTCAGAGCAGTTCTTC. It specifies CASSRTTSEQFF.

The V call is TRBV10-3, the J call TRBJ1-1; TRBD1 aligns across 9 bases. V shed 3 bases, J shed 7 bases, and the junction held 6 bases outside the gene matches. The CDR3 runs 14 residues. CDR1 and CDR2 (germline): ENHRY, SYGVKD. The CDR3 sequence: CAISEQGASREAFF. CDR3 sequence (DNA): TGTGCCATCAGTGAACAGGGGGCGAGCCGTGAAGCTTTCTTT.

DNA of the CDR3: TGTGCCAGTAGTATCGGCGACAGGGGGAACACTGAAGCTTTCTTT. Residues: CASSIGDRGNTEAFF. The J gene is TRBJ1-1, the V gene TRBV19; the match to TRBD1 covers 8 bases. The J segment lost 1 base and the V segment lost 3 bases, leaving 4 bases of the junction unmatched. Germline loops: CDR1 LNHDA, CDR2 SQIVND (reference sequence). The length of the CDR3 is 15 residues.